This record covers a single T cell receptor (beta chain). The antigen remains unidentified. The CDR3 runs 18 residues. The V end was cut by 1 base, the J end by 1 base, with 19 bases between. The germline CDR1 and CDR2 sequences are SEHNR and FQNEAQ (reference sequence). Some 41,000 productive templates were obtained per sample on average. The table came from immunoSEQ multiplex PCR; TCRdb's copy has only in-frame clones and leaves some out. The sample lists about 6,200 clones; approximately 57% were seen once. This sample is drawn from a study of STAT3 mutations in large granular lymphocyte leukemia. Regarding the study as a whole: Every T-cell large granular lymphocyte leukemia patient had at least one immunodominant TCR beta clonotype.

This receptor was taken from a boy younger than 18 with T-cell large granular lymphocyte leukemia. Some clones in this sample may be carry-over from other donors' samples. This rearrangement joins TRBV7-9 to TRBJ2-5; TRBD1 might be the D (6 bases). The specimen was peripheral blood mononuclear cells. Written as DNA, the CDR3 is TGTGCCAGCAGCTTAGGTTCAGGTGGGGGCTACCTCCAAGAGACCCAGTACTTC. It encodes CASSLGSGGGYLQETQYF.